This T cell receptor (beta chain) was captured by sequencing in a study of T-cell memory formation after mild COVID-19. Study-level findings and limits: CD4+ contracting clones were found mainly in CM and EM, and CD8+ ones in EMRA.

V was clipped by 2 bases and J by 3 bases; unmatched bases: 3. CDR1 and CDR2 (germline): SGHTA, FQGNSA. The CDR3 is made up of 14 amino acids. 5'RACE primed at constant segments yielded TCR alpha and TCR beta cDNA libraries bearing sample barcodes and UMIs. One entry per CDR3 protein results from TCRdb running MiXCR on the 5' RACE reads. The sample has about 290,000 distinct CDR3 sequences, approximately 15% seen once. As regards this clonotype: Its antigen is not known.

The chain uses TRBV7-2 and TRBJ1-2; 7 positions agree with TRBD1. The sample comprised PBMCs or a T cell subset sorted from them (not recorded which). The clonotype originates from a man aged 18 to 35 who had mild COVID-19 (a few samples of this study predate the infection). Cell type and time point are not known. CDR3 DNA: TGTGCCAGCAGCTTAACAGGGGCGGACTATGGCTACACCTTC. It codes for CASSLTGADYGYTF.